This T cell receptor beta chain was recorded in a study of blood T cells in healthy people across ages. This clonotype was recorded a few times. Primers used in a second PCR of roughly 6 to 11 cycles were a sample-barcoded 5' primer and a J-beta primer mix. A single record per CDR3 protein comes from TCRdb applying MiXCR to the 5' RACE reads. The table lists roughly 1,500,000 distinct CDR3 sequences, roughly 45% of them singletons. V gave up 7 bases and J gave up 4 bases; unmatched junction bases: 11. The CDR3 extends over 16 amino acids. CDR1 is SNHLY and CDR2 is FYNNEI in the germline V gene. The specimen was blood. This TCR came from a woman under 30 in good health. V and J are TRBV2 and TRBJ2-1; 9 nucleotides line up with TRBD1. Written as DNA, the CDR3 is TGTGCCAGCATTTTCCCGGACAGGGGCAGTTACAATGAGCAGTTCTTC. Its translation is CASIFPDRGSYNEQFF.